Shown below are 19 T cell receptor beta chains from a single sample sequenced in a study of chemoradiotherapy in HPV16-positive cancers. Using immunoSEQ multiplex PCR, the repertoire was profiled, and TCRdb retains in-frame clones only, with some absent. The table has more than 8,500 clones, 91% seen once. This specimen was blood, taken from a patient who underwent chemoradiotherapy. Receptors were obtained from a human donor with HPV-associated anogenital cancer.

The J gene is TRBJ1-1, the V gene TRBV7-9; D call uncertain. Germline V CDR1 and CDR2: SEHNR, FQNEAQ (reference sequence). The CDR3 is 12 residues long. V was shortened by 5 bases and J by 6 bases, with 10 bases between the two germline ends. The chain's CDR3 is CASSRPLAEAFF. DNA of the CDR3: TGTGCCAGCAGCCGCCCCCTGGCTGAAGCTTTCTTT.

The CDR3 loop reads CASSTGQGALAFF. The CDR3 DNA sequence: TGTGCCAGTAGTACAGGACAGGGGGCACTAGCTTTCTTT. The V call is TRBV19, the J call TRBJ1-1; 11 nucleotides line up with TRBD1. This CDR3 spans 13 amino acids. After removal of 4 bases from V and 10 bases from J, the junction contained 5 bases not matched to a gene. Germline assignment: CDR1 LNHDA and CDR2 SQIVND (reference sequence). Using reference TRBV19 and TRBJ1-1 for the parts outside the CDR3, the full variable domain is DGGITQSPKYLFRKEGQNVTLSCEQNLNHDAMYWYRQDPGQGLRLIYYSQIVNDFQKGDIAEGYSVSREKKESFPLTVTSAQKNPTAFYLCASSTGQGALAFFGQGTRLTVV.

By its share, this clone is large. The chain carries TRBV14 and TRBJ2-4, with TRBD1 identical over 7 bases. The CDR3 is 12 amino acids. CDR1 is SGHDN, CDR2 FVKESK, per germline. Trimming at V came to 4 bases and at J to 11 bases, leaving 5 bases not matched to a gene. In nucleotides, the CDR3 is TGTGCCAGCAGCCTAGACAGGGTTCTTCAGTACTTC. The encoded protein is CASSLDRVLQYF.

A note on this clone: At one end the junction does not follow the germline gene, possibly because of a read error. V gene TRBV6-4 combines with J gene TRBJ2-3, with D hard to call. Germline loops: CDR1 MRHNA, CDR2 SNTAGT. This CDR3 has 13 residues. The CDR3 nucleotides are TGTGCCACCAGTATAAAGAGCACAGATACGCAGTATTTT. This sequence encodes CATSIKSTDTQYF.

The chain couples TRBV11-3 to TRBJ2-1, with D perhaps given as TRBD1 or TRBD2 (6 bases each). The length of the CDR3 is 15 residues. CDR1 and CDR2 from the germline V gene are SGHNT and YENEEA. V shed 1 base and J shed 4 bases, with 11 bases lying between them. The CDR3 is CASSLGGGTYNEQFF. Written as DNA, the CDR3 is TGTGCCAGCAGCTTAGGAGGGGGGACTTACAATGAGCAGTTCTTC.

The chain links TRBV20-1 to TRBJ1-2, with unresolved D. This CDR3 comprises 11 residues. CDR1 DFQATT and CDR2 SNEGSKA come from the germline V gene (reference sequence). Between the trimmed V and J ends, which lost 6 bases and 4 bases, there was a span of 9 bases. The CDR3 protein is CSAQDGYGYTF. DNA for the CDR3: TGCAGTGCCCAAGACGGCTATGGCTACACCTTC.

This sequence joins TRBV5-1 and TRBJ1-4; unclear D gene. The CDR3 length is 15 residues. CDR1 and CDR2 (germline): SGHRS, YFSETQ. The ends were cut back, 0 bases at V and 3 bases at J, with 9 bases in the middle. As DNA, the CDR3 is TGCGCCAGCAGCTTGGAGGGTTTAGCTAATGAAAAACTGTTTTTT. Its protein product is CASSLEGLANEKLFF.

This clone was detected only once. V gene TRBV5-8 combines with J gene TRBJ1-6; TRBD1 might be the D (6 bases). Germline-derived CDR1 and CDR2 are SGHTS and YDEGEE. V lost 4 bases and J lost 8, with 13 bases in between. The CDR3 extends over 14 amino acids. Here the CDR3 DNA reads TGTGCCAGCAGCCACGGGACACCCGATTCACCCCTCCACTTT. This codes for CASSHGTPDSPLHF.

This clone was seen just once. The V call is TRBV6-5, the J call TRBJ1-1, with D hard to call. The V gene's germline CDR1 is MNHEY and CDR2 SVGAGI. There are 13 residues in the CDR3. Trimming removed 0 bases from V and 1 base from J, with 3 bases in between. CDR3 region: CASSYSENTEAFF. DNA of the CDR3: TGTGCCAGCAGTTACTCCGAGAACACTGAAGCTTTCTTT.

The chain uses TRBV5-1 and TRBJ1-1; no reliable D call. V was cut by 4 bases and J by 0 bases, with 16 bases left in between. Germline V gene lookup returns CDR1 SGHRS and CDR2 YFSETQ. The CDR3 runs 16 residues. The CDR3 is CASSLGGGQLNTEAFF. The DNA for the CDR3 is TGCGCCAGCAGCCTTGGAGGAGGGCAGCTGAACACTGAAGCTTTCTTT.

The V gene is TRBV5-5, the J gene TRBJ2-7; 7 bases align to TRBD1. J was trimmed by 7 bases and V by 4 bases; bases with no gene match: 17. CDR1 is SGHKS, CDR2 YYEKEE, per germline (reference sequence). The CDR3 covers 16 residues. DNA of the CDR3: TGTGCCAGCAGCAGCAACCTTCGACAGGGAACGGGTGAGCAGTACGTC. This translates into CASSSNLRQGTGEQYV.

The rearrangement joins TRBV18 to TRBJ2-5, with a weak D call TRBD1 (6 bases). The ends were cut back, 2 bases at V and 4 bases at J, with 26 bases in the middle. The CDR3 contains 19 residues. Germline V gene lookup returns CDR1 KGHSH and CDR2 LQKENI. CDR3 DNA sequence: TGTGCCAGCTCACCAATGATCTCTTTTTCGGGACACCTCCTAGAGACCCAGTACTTC. This gives the protein CASSPMISFSGHLLETQYF. Together with reference TRBV18 and TRBJ2-5, the CDR3 gives the full variable domain: NAGVMQNPRHLVRRRGQEARLRCSPMKGHSHVYWYRQLPEEGLKFMVYLQKENIIDESGMPKERFSAEFPKEGPSILRIQQVVRGDSAAYFCASSPMISFSGHLLETQYFGPGTRLLVL.

This clone showed up just a few times. The chain carries TRBV11-3 and TRBJ2-1; no reliable D call. Trimming pared 5 bases from V and 7 bases from J, leaving 9 bases between. Germline assignment: CDR1 SGHNT and CDR2 YENEEA. The CDR3 has 12 amino acids. The CDR3: CASSDWGNEQFF. The CDR3 coding sequence is TGTGCCAGCAGCGACTGGGGTAATGAGCAGTTCTTC.

This chain links TRBV5-1 with TRBJ2-7, with TRBD2 matching over 12 bases. V shed 4 bases, J shed 5 bases, and the junction held 4 bases outside the gene matches. This CDR3 spans 14 amino acids. Looked up from germline, CDR1 is SGHRS and CDR2 is YFSETQ. CDR3 DNA: TGCGCCAGCAGCCCCGCTAGCGGGGGGGACGAGCAGTACGTC. Residues: CASSPASGGDEQYV.

The chain joins TRBV14 to TRBJ2-1, with D uncertain. There are 13 residues in the CDR3. Trimming removed 5 bases at V and 7 bases at J, with 12 bases between. CDR1 is SGHDN, CDR2 FVKESK, per germline. The CDR3, as DNA: TGTGCCAGCAGCTTATACCATGGAAATGAGCAGTTCTTC. It translates to CASSLYHGNEQFF.

This clone was seen a single time. J is TRBJ1-1 and V is TRBV9; D gene ambiguous. Germline V CDR1 and CDR2: SGDLS, YYNGEE. V lost 4 bases, J lost 1 base, and 14 bases lay in between. The CDR3 runs to 15 residues. CDR3 nucleotide sequence: TGTGCCAGCAGCCCCGGTCCTTATTCGAACACTGAAGCTTTCTTT. Residues: CASSPGPYSNTEAFF.

The V gene is TRBV30, the J gene TRBJ2-3; D unresolved. The ends were cut back, 0 bases at V and 2 bases at J, with 6 bases in the middle. The CDR3 runs 13 residues. Germline V gene lookup returns CDR1 GTSNPN and CDR2 SVGIG (reference sequence). This chain's CDR3 is CAWSVIITDTQYF. CDR3 coding DNA: TGTGCCTGGAGTGTAATCATCACAGATACGCAGTATTTT.

The DNA of the CDR3 is TGTGCCAGCAGCCAAGAAGAGGGGGGTTTACTCAATTCACCCCTCCACTTT. Residues: CASSQEEGGLLNSPLHF. The chain combines TRBV4-2 with TRBJ1-6; D is possibly TRBD1 (6 bases). This CDR3 has 17 amino acids. V was trimmed by 0 bases and J by 7 bases, leaving 16 bases between them. Per germline, CDR1 LGHNA and CDR2 YNFKEQ.

This sequence joins TRBV30 and TRBJ1-1; D unclear. Trimming removed 1 base at V and 6 bases at J, with 15 bases between. The CDR3 loop spans 14 amino acids. The germline V gene encodes CDR1 GTSNPN and CDR2 SVGIG (reference sequence). The CDR3 protein is CAWSGDSGVAEAFF. The CDR3, as DNA: TGTGCCTGGAGTGGGGATTCTGGGGTCGCTGAAGCTTTCTTT.